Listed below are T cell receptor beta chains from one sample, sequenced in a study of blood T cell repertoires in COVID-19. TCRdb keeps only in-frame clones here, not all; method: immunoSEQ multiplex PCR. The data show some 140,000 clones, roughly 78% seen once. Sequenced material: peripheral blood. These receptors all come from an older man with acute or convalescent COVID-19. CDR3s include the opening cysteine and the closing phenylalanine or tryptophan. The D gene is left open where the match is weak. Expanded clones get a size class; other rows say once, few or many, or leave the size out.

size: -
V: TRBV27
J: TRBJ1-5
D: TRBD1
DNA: TGTGCCAGCAGTCCTAGGACAGGGCGTCAGCCCCAGCATTTT
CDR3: CASSPRTGRQPQHF

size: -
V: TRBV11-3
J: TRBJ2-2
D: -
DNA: TGTGCCAGCAGTCCAGGACAGTTACTGAACACCGGGGAGCTGTTTTTT
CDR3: CASSPGQLLNTGELFF

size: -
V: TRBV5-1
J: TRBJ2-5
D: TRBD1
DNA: TGCGCCAGCAGCTTGTCGCCGGGACAGGGATGGGAGACCCAGTACTTC
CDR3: CASSLSPGQGWETQYF

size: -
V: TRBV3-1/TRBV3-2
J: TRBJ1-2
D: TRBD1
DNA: TGTGCCAGCAGCTCGGCAGACAGGGTCTATGGCTACACCTTC
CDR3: CASSSADRVYGYTF

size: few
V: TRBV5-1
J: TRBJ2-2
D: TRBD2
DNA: TGCGCCAGCAGAAACGGACTAGTCGAGTCCGGGGAGCTGTTTTTT
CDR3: CASRNGLVESGELFF

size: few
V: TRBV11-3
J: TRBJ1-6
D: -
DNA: TGTGCCAGCAGCCCAGACAGCTATAATTCACCCCTCCACTTT
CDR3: CASSPDSYNSPLHF

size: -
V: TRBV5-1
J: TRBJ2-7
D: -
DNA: TGCGCCAGCAGTGACGGGACATCCGACCTCATGGAGCAGTACTTC
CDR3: CASSDGTSDLMEQYF

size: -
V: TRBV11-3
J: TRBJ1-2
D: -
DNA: TGTGCCAGCAGCGGAACAGGGATGGTCCTTATTAGGGGCTACACCTTC
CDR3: CASSGTGMVLIRGYTF

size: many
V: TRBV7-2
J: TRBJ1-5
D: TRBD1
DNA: TGTGCCAGCAGCTTAAGACAGGGAGGCAATCAGCCCCAGCATTTT
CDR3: CASSLRQGGNQPQHF

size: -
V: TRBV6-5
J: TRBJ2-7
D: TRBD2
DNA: TGTGCCAGCAGGTTAGCGGGGGGCTACGAGCAGTACTTC
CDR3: CASRLAGGYEQYF

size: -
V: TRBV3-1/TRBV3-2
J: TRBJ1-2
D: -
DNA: TGTGCCAGCAGCCAAGGAGCGGGAAAGAACTATGGCTACACCTTC
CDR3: CASSQGAGKNYGYTF

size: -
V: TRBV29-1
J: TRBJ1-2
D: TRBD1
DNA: TGCAGCGTTGAGTCTCTCGGACAGGAAGTTAACTATGGCTACACCTTC
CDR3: CSVESLGQEVNYGYTF

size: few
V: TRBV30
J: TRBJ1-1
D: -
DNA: TGTGCCTGGAGGCGGCAGGGTGAAGCTTTCTTT
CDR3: CAWRRQGEAFF

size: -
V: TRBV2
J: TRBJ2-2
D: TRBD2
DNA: TGTGCCAGCAGTGAACAGGCAGGGAGGGACACCGGGGAGCTGTTTTTT
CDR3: CASSEQAGRDTGELFF

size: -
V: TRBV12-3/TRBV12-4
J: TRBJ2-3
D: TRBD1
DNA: TGTGCCAGCAGGGGACAGGGGACAGATACGCAGTATTTT
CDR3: CASRGQGTDTQYF

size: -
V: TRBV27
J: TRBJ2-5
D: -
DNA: TGTGCCAGCAGTTCCAAACCCGGGGAGACCCAGTACTTC
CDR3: CASSSKPGETQYF

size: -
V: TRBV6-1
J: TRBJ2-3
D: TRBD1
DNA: TGTGCCAGCAGTGCCTACCATGGGACAGGCCTCACAGATACGCAGTATTTT
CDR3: CASSAYHGTGLTDTQYF

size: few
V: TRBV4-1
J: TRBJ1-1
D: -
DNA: TGCGCCAGCAGCCCCGGGTTCACTGAAGCTTTCTTT
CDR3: CASSPGFTEAFF

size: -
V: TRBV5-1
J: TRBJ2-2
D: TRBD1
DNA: TGCGCCAGCGACAGGGGATCGGACGGGGAGCTGTTTTTT
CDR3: CASDRGSDGELFF

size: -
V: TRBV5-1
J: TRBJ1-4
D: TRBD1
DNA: TGCGCCAGCAGCCCCCGCTCACAGGGGACGGGGACTGCAACTAATGAAAAACTGTTTTTT
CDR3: CASSPRSQGTGTATNEKLFF

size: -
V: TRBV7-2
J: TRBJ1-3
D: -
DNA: TGTGCCAGCAGCTTAGGCGGCACTCTAACCTCTGGAAACACCATATATTTT
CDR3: CASSLGGTLTSGNTIYF

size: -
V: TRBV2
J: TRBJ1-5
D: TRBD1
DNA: TGTGCCAGCATCGAAAGGGGACAGGGGACTCAGCCCCAGCATTTT
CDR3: CASIERGQGTQPQHF

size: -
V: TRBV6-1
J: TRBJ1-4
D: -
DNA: TGTGCCAGCAGTGAAGCGCAGGGTACTAATGAAAAACTGTTTTTT
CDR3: CASSEAQGTNEKLFF

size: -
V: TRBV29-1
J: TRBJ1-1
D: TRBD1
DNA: TGCAGCGGACAGGGTGGGGTGGCTGAAGCTTTCTTT
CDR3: CSGQGGVAEAFF

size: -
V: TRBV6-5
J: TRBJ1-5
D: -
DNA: TGTGCCAGCAGTTACTCCCGTTCCCCCAATCAGCCCCAGCATTTT
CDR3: CASSYSRSPNQPQHF

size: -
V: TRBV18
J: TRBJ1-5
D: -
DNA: TGTGCCAGCTCACCACGAGGGGGGGGAGGCAATCAGCCCCAGCATTTT
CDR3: CASSPRGGGGNQPQHF